The following is a T cell receptor (beta chain) sequence with its context. Methods used by the authors: Amplification of reference gene primers was used by the study to estimate nucleated cell counts. The table came from immunoSEQ multiplex PCR; TCRdb's copy has only in-frame clones and leaves some out. V, J and clone size are taken as reported in that table, and D and trimming were inferred from the DNA itself. The table has 390,000 or so clones, 86% seen once. V gave up 4 bases and J gave up 1 base; unmatched junction bases: 9. Germline assignment: CDR1 LGHNA and CDR2 YNFKEQ. This CDR3 comprises 16 residues. The data stem from a study of blood T cell repertoires in COVID-19. The overall study: Acute and convalescent COVID-19 samples came from the United States, Italy and Spain. T cells, B-cell-depleted T cells, or PBMCs provided the cDNA or gDNA that served as material.

The sequencing sample was made of peripheral blood. This clonotype originated in a woman in her twenties or thirties with active or convalescent COVID-19. The rearrangement links TRBV4-2 to TRBJ1-2; 7 bases fit TRBD1. CDR3 coding DNA: TGTGCCAGCAGCCGAGACTCCGGGACAGTTAACTATGGCTACACCTTC. Translating gives CASSRDSGTVNYGYTF.